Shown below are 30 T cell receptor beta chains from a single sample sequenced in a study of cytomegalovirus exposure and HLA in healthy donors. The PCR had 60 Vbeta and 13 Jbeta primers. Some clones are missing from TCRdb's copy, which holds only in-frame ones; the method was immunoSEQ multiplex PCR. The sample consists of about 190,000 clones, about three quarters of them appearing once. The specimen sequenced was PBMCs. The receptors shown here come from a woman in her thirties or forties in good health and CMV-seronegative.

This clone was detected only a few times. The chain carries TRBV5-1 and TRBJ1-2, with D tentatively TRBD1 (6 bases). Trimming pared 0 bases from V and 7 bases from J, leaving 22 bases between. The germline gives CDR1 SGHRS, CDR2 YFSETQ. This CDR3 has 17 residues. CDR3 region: CASSLGRLSVGARGYTF. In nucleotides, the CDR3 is TGCGCCAGCAGCTTGGGCCGTCTTTCTGTGGGGGCGCGTGGCTACACCTTC. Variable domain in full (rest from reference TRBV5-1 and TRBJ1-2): KAGVTQTPRYLIKTRGQQVTLSCSPISGHRSVSWYQQTPGQGLQFLFEYFSETQRNKGNFPGRFSGRQFSNSRSEMNVSTLELGDSALYLCASSLGRLSVGARGYTFGSGTRLTVV.

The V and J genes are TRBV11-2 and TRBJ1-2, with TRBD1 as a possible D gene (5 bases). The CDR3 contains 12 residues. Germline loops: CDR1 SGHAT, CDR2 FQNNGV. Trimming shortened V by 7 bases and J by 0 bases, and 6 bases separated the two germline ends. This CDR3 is CASKGANYGYTF. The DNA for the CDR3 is TGTGCCAGCAAAGGGGCTAACTATGGCTACACCTTC.

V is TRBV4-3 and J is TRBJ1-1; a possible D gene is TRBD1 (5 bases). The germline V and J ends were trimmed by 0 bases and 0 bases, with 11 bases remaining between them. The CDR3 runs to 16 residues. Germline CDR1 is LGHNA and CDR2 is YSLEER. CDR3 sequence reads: CASSQDQAGMNTEAFF. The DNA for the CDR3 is TGCGCCAGCAGCCAAGATCAAGCAGGGATGAACACTGAAGCTTTCTTT.

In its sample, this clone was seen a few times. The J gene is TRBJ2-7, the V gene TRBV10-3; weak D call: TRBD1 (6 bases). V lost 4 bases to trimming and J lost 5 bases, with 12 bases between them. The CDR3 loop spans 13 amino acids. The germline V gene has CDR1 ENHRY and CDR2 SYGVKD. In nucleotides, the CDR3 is TGTGCCATCAGTGGACAGGTTTTGGACGAGCAGTACTTC. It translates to CAISGQVLDEQYF.

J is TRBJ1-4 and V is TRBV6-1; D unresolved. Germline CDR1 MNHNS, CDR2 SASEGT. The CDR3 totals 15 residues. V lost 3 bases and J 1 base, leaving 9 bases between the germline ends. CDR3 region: CASSERVGTNEKLFF. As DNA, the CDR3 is TGTGCCAGCAGTGAGCGGGTCGGAACTAATGAAAAACTGTTTTTT.

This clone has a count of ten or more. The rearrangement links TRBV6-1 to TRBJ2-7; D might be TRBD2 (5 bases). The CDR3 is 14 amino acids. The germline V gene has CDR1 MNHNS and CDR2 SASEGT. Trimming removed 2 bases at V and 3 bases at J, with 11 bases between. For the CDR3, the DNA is TGTGCCAGCAGTGAACAGCGGAACAACTACGAGCAGTACTTC. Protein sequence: CASSEQRNNYEQYF.

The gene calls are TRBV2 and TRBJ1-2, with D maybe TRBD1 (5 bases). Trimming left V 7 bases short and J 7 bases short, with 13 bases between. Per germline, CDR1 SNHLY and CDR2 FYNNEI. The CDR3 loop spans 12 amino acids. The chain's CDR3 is CASTAWGGGYTF. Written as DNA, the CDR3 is TGTGCCAGCACCGCTTGGGGGGGTGGCTACACCTTC.

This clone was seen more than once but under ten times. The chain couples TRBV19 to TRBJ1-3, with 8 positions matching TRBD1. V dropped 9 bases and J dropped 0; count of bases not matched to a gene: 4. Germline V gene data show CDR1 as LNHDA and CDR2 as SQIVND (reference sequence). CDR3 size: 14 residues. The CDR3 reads CASDRGNSGNTIYF. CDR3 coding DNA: TGTGCCAGCGACAGGGGCAACTCTGGAAACACCATATATTTT. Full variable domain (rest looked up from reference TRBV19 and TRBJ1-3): DGGITQSPKYLFRKEGQNVTLSCEQNLNHDAMYWYRQDPGQGLRLIYYSQIVNDFQKGDIAEGYSVSREKKESFPLTVTSAQKNPTAFYLCASDRGNSGNTIYFGEGSWLTVV.

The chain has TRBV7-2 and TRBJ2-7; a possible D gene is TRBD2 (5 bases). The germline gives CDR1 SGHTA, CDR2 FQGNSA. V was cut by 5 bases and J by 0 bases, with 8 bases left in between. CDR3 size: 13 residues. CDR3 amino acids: CASSPTNSYEQYF. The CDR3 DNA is TGTGCCAGCAGCCCGACTAACTCCTACGAGCAGTACTTC. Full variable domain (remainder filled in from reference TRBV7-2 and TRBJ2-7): GAGVSQSPSNKVTEKGKDVELRCDPISGHTALYWYRQSLGQGLEFLIYFQGNSAPDKSGLPSDRFSAERTGGSVSTLTIQRTQQEDSAVYLCASSPTNSYEQYFGPGTRLTVT.

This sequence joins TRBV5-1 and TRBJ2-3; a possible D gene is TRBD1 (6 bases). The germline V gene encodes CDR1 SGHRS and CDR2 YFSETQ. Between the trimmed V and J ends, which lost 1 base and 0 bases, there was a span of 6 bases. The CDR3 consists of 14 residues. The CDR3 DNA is TGCGCCAGCAGCTTGCAGGGGAGCACAGATACGCAGTATTTT. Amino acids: CASSLQGSTDTQYF. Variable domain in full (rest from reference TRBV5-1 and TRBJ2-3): KAGVTQTPRYLIKTRGQQVTLSCSPISGHRSVSWYQQTPGQGLQFLFEYFSETQRNKGNFPGRFSGRQFSNSRSEMNVSTLELGDSALYLCASSLQGSTDTQYFGPGTRLTVL.

This chain's CDR3 is CASSGGQQNIQYF. CDR3 sequence (DNA): TGTGCCAGCAGTGGGGGGCAGCAAAACATTCAGTACTTC. The V call is TRBV6-1, the J call TRBJ2-4, with D possibly matching TRBD1 (6 bases). CDR1 and CDR2 from the germline V gene are MNHNS and SASEGT. The CDR3 totals 13 residues. Trimming shortened V by 4 bases and J by 5 bases, and 9 bases separated the two germline ends.

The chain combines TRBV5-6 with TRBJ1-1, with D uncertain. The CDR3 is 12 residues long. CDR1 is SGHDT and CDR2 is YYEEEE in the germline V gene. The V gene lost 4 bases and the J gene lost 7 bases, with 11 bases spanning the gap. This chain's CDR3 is CASSAQVGEAFF. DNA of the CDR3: TGTGCCAGCAGCGCTCAGGTTGGTGAAGCTTTCTTT.

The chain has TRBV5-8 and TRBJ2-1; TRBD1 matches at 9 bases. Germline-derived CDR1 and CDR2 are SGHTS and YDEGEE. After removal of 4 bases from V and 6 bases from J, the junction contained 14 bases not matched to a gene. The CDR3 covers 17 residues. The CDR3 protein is CASSADRTGGLINEQFF. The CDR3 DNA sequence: TGTGCCAGCAGCGCCGACCGCACAGGGGGCCTTATCAATGAGCAGTTCTTC.

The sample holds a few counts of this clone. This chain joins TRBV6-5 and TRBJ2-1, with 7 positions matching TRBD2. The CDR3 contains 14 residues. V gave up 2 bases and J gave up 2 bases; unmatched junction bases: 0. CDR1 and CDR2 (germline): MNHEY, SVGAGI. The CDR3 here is CASSYSGTYNEQFF. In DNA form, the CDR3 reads TGTGCCAGCAGTTACAGCGGGACCTACAATGAGCAGTTCTTC.

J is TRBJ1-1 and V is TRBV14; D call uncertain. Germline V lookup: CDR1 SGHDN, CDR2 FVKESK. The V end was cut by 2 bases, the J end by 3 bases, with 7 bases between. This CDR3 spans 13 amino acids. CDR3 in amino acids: CASSQTPDTEAFF. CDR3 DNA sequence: TGTGCCAGCAGCCAAACCCCGGACACTGAAGCTTTCTTT.

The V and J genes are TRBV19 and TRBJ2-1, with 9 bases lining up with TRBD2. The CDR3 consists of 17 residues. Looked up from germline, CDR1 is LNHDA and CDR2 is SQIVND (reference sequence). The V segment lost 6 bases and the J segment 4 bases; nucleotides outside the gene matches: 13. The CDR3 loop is CASRAKGLAASYNEQFF. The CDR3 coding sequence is TGTGCCAGTAGAGCGAAGGGACTAGCTGCCTCTTACAATGAGCAGTTCTTC.

CDR3 nucleotide sequence: TGTGCCAGCAGGATAGCGGGAGGGAGCAATGAGCAGTTCTTC. Its protein is CASRIAGGSNEQFF. The rearrangement links TRBV6-4 to TRBJ2-1; 11 bases align to TRBD2. CDR1 is MRHNA, CDR2 SNTAGT, per germline. J was trimmed by 6 bases and V by 6 bases; bases with no gene match: 4. The CDR3 extends over 14 amino acids.

CDR3 residues: CASSLEQGANYEQYF. The CDR3 DNA sequence: TGTGCCAGCAGCTTAGAACAGGGGGCAAACTACGAGCAGTACTTC. The chain combines TRBV7-9 with TRBJ2-7; 9 bases match TRBD1. Germline CDR1 and CDR2: SEHNR and FQNEAQ (reference sequence). CDR3 length equals 15 residues. Trimming at V came to 1 base and at J to 3 bases, leaving 4 bases not matched to a gene.

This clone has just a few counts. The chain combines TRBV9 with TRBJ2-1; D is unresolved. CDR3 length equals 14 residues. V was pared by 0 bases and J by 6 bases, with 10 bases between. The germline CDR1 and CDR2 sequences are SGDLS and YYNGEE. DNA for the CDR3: TGTGCCAGCAGCGTAGGAACCGTAGCCAATGAGCAGTTCTTC. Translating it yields CASSVGTVANEQFF.

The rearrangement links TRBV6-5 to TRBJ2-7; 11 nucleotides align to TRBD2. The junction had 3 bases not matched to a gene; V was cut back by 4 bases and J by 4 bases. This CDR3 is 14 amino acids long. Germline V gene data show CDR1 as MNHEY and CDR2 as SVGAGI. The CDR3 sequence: CASSLAGGPYEQYF. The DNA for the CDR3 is TGTGCCAGCAGTTTAGCGGGAGGGCCTTACGAGCAGTACTTC.

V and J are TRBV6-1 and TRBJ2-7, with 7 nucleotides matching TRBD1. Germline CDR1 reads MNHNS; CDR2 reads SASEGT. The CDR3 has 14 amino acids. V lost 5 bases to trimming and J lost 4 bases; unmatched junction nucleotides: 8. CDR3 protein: CASSITPGQYEQYV. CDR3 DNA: TGTGCCAGCAGTATTACCCCGGGACAGTACGAGCAGTACGTC.

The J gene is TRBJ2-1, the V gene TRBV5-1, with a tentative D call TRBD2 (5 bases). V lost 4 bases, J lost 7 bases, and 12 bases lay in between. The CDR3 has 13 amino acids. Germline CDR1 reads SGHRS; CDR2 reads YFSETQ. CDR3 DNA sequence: TGCGCCAGCAGCGTTATACCGGGGAATGAGCAGTTCTTC. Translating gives CASSVIPGNEQFF. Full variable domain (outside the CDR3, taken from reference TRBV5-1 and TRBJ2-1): KAGVTQTPRYLIKTRGQQVTLSCSPISGHRSVSWYQQTPGQGLQFLFEYFSETQRNKGNFPGRFSGRQFSNSRSEMNVSTLELGDSALYLCASSVIPGNEQFFGPGTRLTVL.

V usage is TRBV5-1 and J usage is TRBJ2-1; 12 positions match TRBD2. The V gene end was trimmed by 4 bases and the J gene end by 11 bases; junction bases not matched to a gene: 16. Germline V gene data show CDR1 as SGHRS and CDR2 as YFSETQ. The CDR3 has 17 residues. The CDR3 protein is CASSPLPSSGRASKQFF. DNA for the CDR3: TGCGCCAGCAGCCCCCTTCCCTCTAGCGGGAGGGCCTCTAAGCAGTTCTTC. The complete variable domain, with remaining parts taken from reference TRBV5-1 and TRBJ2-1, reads KAGVTQTPRYLIKTRGQQVTLSCSPISGHRSVSWYQQTPGQGLQFLFEYFSETQRNKGNFPGRFSGRQFSNSRSEMNVSTLELGDSALYLCASSPLPSSGRASKQFFGPGTRLTVL.

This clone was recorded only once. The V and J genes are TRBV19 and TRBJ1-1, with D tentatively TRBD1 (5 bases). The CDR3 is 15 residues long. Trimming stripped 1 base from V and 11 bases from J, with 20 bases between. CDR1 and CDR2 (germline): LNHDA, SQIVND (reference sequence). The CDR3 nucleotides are TGTGCCAGTAGTATAGGGGCTGAGCGGCGGGGCTCGGCTTTCTTT. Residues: CASSIGAERRGSAFF.

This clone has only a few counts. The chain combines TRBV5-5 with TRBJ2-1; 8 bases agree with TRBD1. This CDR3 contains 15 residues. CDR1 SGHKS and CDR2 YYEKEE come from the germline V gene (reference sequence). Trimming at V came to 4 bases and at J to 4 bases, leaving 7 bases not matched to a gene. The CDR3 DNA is TGTGCCAGCAGCGCCTGGCAGGGGGCTTACAATGAGCAGTTCTTC. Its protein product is CASSAWQGAYNEQFF. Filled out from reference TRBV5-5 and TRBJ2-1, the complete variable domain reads DAGVTQSPTHLIKTRGQQVTLRCSPISGHKSVSWYQQVLGQGPQFIFQYYEKEERGRGNFPDRFSARQFPNYSSELNVNALLLGDSALYLCASSAWQGAYNEQFFGPGTRLTVL.

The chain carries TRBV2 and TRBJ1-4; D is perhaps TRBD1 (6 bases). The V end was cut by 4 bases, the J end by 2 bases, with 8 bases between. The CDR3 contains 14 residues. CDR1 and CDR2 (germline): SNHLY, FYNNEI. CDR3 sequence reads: CASSGTVTNEKLFF. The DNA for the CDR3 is TGTGCCAGCAGTGGGACAGTCACTAATGAAAAACTGTTTTTT.

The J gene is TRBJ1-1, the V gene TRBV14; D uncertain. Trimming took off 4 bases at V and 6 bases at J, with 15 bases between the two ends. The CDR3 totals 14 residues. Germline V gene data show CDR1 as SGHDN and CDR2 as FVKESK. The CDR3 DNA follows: TGTGCCAGCAGCCGTAGTGAGAGGGTCGCTGAAGCTTTCTTT. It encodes CASSRSERVAEAFF.

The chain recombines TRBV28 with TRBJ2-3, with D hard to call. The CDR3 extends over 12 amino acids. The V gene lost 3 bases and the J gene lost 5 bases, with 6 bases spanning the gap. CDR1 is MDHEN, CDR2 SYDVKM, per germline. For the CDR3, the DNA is TGTGCCAGCAGTTTTTACTTAGATACGCAGTATTTT. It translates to CASSFYLDTQYF.

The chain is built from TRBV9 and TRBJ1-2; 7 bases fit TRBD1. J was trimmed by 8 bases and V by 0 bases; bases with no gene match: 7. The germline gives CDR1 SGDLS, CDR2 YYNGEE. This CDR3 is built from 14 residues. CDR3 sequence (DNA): TGTGCCAGCAGCGTAGTTGAGGGGGCGGTAGGCTACACCTTC. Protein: CASSVVEGAVGYTF.

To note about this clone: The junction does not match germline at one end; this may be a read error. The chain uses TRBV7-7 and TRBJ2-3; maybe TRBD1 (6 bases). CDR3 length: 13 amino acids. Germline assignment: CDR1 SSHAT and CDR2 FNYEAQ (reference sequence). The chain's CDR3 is CASSHRGGDTQYF. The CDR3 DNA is TGTGCTAGCAGCCACCGAGGGGGAGATACGCAGTATTTT.